This TCR beta chain was sequenced during a study of blood T cell repertoires in COVID-19. Study information: The United States, Italy and Spain were the sources of the acute and convalescent COVID-19 samples. Sources were T cells, B-cell-depleted T cells, or PBMCs; the material itself was cDNA or gDNA.

As concerns this clone: Other DNA sequences in the same sample also yield this CDR3.

Those enrolled in Seattle joined during active infection and were followed longitudinally afterward. TCRdb's table, derived via immunoSEQ multiplex PCR, lists solely in-frame clones and lacks some. The table has about 410,000 clones, around 89% seen once; the top ten hold approximately 1.5%. This TCR was recovered from a woman aged 35 to 49 with COVID-19, enrolled during active disease. Input material: peripheral blood.

The CDR3 DNA sequence: TGTGCCAGCAGCCCGGGGTCGGGCTCTTACAATGAGCAGTTCTTC. Amino acids: CASSPGSGSYNEQFF. The rearrangement links TRBV11-3 to TRBJ2-1, with D tentatively TRBD2 (5 bases). V was trimmed by 5 bases and J by 4 bases, leaving 15 bases between them. This CDR3 spans 15 amino acids. CDR1 is SGHNT, CDR2 YENEEA, per germline.